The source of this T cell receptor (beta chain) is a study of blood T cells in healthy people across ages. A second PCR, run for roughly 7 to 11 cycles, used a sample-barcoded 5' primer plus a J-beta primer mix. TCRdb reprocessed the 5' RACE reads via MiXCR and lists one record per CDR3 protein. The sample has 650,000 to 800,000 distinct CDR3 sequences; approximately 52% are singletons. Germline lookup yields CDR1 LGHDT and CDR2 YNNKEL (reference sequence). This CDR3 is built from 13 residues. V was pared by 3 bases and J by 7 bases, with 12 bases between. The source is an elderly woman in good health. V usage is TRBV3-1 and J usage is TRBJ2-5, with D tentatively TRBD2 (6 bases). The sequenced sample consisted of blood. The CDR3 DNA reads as TGTGCCAGCAGCCAGCGTAGTAGCGGGACCCAGTACTTC. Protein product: CASSQRSSGTQYF.